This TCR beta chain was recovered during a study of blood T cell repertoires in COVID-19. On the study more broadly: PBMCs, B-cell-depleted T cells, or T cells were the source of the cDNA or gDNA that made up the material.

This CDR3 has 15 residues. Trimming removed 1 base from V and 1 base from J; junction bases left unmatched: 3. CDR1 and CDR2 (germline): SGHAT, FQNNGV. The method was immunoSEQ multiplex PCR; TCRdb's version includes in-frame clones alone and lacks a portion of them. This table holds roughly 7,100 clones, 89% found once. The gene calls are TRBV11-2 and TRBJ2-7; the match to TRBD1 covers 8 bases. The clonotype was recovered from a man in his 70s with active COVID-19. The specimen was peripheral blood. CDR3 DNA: TGTGCCAGCAGCTTAGCAGGGACAGGATCCTACGAGCAGTACTTC. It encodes CASSLAGTGSYEQYF.